The 27 T cell receptor beta chains below were found in one sample sequenced in a study of early T cells in non-severe SARS-CoV-2 infection. TCRdb re-called the 5' RACE reads with MiXCR, one entry per CDR3 protein. In the table there are more than 30,000 distinct CDR3 sequences, 4.5% to 7% of which are singletons. The sequencing sample was made of whole blood. These receptors were collected from an adult who was a healthcare worker with PCR-confirmed SARS-CoV-2 infection or an uninfected control (not recorded which).

The chain is built from TRBV7-9 and TRBJ2-1; D call uncertain. The CDR3 has 15 amino acids. CDR1 SEHNR and CDR2 FQNEAQ come from the germline V gene (reference sequence). V lost 3 bases and J 6 bases, leaving 15 bases between the germline ends. The CDR3 DNA follows: TGTGCCAGCAGCTTGAACACCCTTAGTCGCAATGAGCAGTTCTTC. Residues: CASSLNTLSRNEQFF.

This clonotype was observed at least ten times. This chain links TRBV20-1 with TRBJ2-2, with 7 nucleotides matching TRBD1. Germline lookup yields CDR1 DFQATT and CDR2 SNEGSKA (reference sequence). The CDR3 covers 15 residues. The J segment lost 4 bases and the V segment lost 6 bases, leaving 11 bases of the junction unmatched. CDR3: CSASPAGGSTGELFF. CDR3 sequence (DNA): TGCAGTGCCTCACCAGCAGGGGGAAGCACCGGGGAGCTGTTTTTT.

This clonotype showed up many times. This sequence joins TRBV23-1 and TRBJ2-1, with 7 bases that match TRBD2. TRBV23-1 is marked as an open reading frame, function uncertain. This CDR3 spans 16 amino acids. Losses at the gene ends were 0 bases for V and 12 bases for J; bases not matched to a gene: 14. CDR3 protein: CASSQSLGEGLYRQFF. Written as DNA, the CDR3 is TGCGCCAGCAGTCAATCGTTGGGGGAGGGCCTTTATCGGCAGTTCTTC.

The sample holds many counts of this clonotype. The J gene is TRBJ2-5, the V gene TRBV12-3 or TRBV12-4, with D perhaps assigned TRBD1 or TRBD2 (5 bases each). With 2 bases removed from V and 1 base from J, the gap between germline ends came to 8 bases. This CDR3 is 14 amino acids long. The CDR3 bases are TGTGCCAGCAGTTTATTGGGACCCCAAGAGACCCAGTACTTC. Translating it yields CASSLLGPQETQYF.

This clonotype was found many times. At one boundary the junction diverges from the germline segment, which might be a read error. The V gene is TRBV14, the J gene TRBJ2-5; 7 bases map to TRBD2. This CDR3 comprises 18 residues. Germline V lookup: CDR1 SGHDN, CDR2 FVKESK. The CDR3 nucleotides are TGTGCCAGCAGCCAAGGCAGGACATCGGGGGGTCTCCAAGAGGCCCAGTACTTC. It yields the protein CASSQGRTSGGLQEAQYF.

The J gene is TRBJ2-5, the V gene TRBV7-3; 7 nucleotides line up with TRBD1. In germline, CDR1 is SGHTA, CDR2 FQGTGA. This CDR3 has 16 amino acids. The V gene end was trimmed by 0 bases and the J gene end by 4 bases; junction bases not matched to a gene: 8. CDR3: CASSLTRGLYLETQYF. In DNA form, the CDR3 reads TGTGCCAGCAGCTTAACCAGGGGGTTGTATCTAGAGACCCAGTACTTC.

The table lists this clonotype with many counts. The V call is TRBV27, the J call TRBJ2-3; D is perhaps TRBD1 or TRBD2 (5 bases each). The CDR3 length is 15 residues. Germline assignment: CDR1 MNHEY and CDR2 SMNVEV (reference sequence). V lost 10 bases and J 1 base, leaving 18 bases between the germline ends. CDR3 amino acids: CATSGPTMRTDTQYF. The CDR3 DNA follows: TGTGCCACCTCGGGACCGACAATGCGCACAGATACGCAGTATTTT.

This clonotype has a count of ten or more. The J gene is TRBJ2-7, the V gene TRBV28; 10 nucleotides line up with TRBD2. This CDR3 comprises 13 residues. J lost 7 bases, V lost 11 bases, and 11 bases had no gene match. Germline loops: CDR1 MDHEN, CDR2 SYDVKM. Here the CDR3 DNA reads TGTGCCGGTCGGACTAGCGGATCCCTGGAGCAGTACTTC. It yields the protein CAGRTSGSLEQYF.

CDR3 sequence reads: CASSLLGTSQETQYF. CDR3 nucleotide sequence: TGTGCCAGCAGCTTGTTAGGGACATCGCAAGAGACCCAGTACTTC. The chain recombines TRBV5-4 with TRBJ2-5, with a possible D match to TRBD1 (6 bases). Germline V lookup: CDR1 SGHNT, CDR2 YYREEE (reference sequence). The CDR3 spans 15 residues. V dropped 1 base and J dropped 2 bases, with 12 bases sitting between them.

This clonotype was observed a handful of times. The chain couples TRBV11-2 to TRBJ2-1, with 10 bases identical to TRBD2. CDR1 and CDR2 (germline): SGHAT, FQNNGV. The CDR3 is 16 residues long. Germline trimming cut 2 bases from V and 9 bases from J; bases unmatched to any gene: 10. The CDR3 DNA reads TGTGCCAGCAGCTTATTTTCCAGCGGGAGGGCTGGTGAGCAGTTCTTC. Translated, it gives CASSLFSSGRAGEQFF.

Ten or more counts support this clonotype. The chain uses TRBV7-8 and TRBJ2-7; 7 positions match TRBD1. The CDR3 covers 13 residues. Unmatched junction bases numbered 3, after V lost 4 bases and J lost 3 bases. CDR1 is SGHVS, CDR2 FQNEAQ, per germline. CDR3 DNA sequence: TGTGCCAGCAGCTCGGGACAGCTCTACGAGCAGTACTTC. Translated, it gives CASSSGQLYEQYF.

In its sample, this clonotype was seen a few times. This chain links TRBV14 with TRBJ2-2; D gene unclear. Germline CDR1 SGHDN, CDR2 FVKESK. The CDR3 runs to 14 residues. The V end lost 4 bases, the J end lost 4 bases, and 10 bases lay between the germline ends. CDR3 loop: CASSRGPSTGELFF. In nucleotides, the CDR3 is TGTGCCAGCAGCCGCGGACCCTCCACCGGGGAGCTGTTTTTT.

This clonotype was observed many times. This chain links TRBV5-1 with TRBJ2-5; TRBD2 aligns across 10 bases. J was trimmed by 4 bases and V by 2 bases; bases with no gene match: 2. The CDR3 spans 14 residues. Per the germline V gene, CDR1 is SGHRS and CDR2 is YFSETQ. CDR3 bases: TGCGCCAGCAGCTTTAGCGGGGGGAGAGAGACCCAGTACTTC. Protein sequence: CASSFSGGRETQYF.

This clonotype was picked up many times. The genes are TRBV11-2 and TRBJ2-1; 7 bases fit TRBD2. The junction had 7 bases not matched to a gene; V was cut back by 5 bases and J by 6 bases. From germline, CDR1 is SGHAT and CDR2 FQNNGV. The CDR3 length is 14 residues. As DNA, the CDR3 is TGTGCCAGCAGCCTGGAGGCTAGCGGCAATGAGCAGTTCTTC. As protein: CASSLEASGNEQFF.

In its sample, this clonotype was seen many times. The chain links TRBV6-6 to TRBJ2-3; 8 positions agree with TRBD2. The CDR3 spans 16 residues. The germline gives CDR1 MNHNY, CDR2 SVGAGI (reference sequence). V trimming: 6 bases; J trimming: 2 bases; junction bases outside the gene matches: 10. The CDR3 is CASSPEVAGYTDTQYF. CDR3 bases: TGTGCCAGCAGCCCCGAGGTAGCGGGATACACAGATACGCAGTATTTT.

This clonotype was observed at least ten times. The chain links TRBV29-1 to TRBJ2-2; 8 positions agree with TRBD1. The CDR3 has 16 residues. Germline V gives CDR1 SQVTM, CDR2 ANQGSEA. The V and J ends lost 7 bases and 4 bases, in that order; junction bases with no gene match: 14. For the CDR3, the DNA is TGCAGCGCCCGAATTCCCGGGACAGGACCCACCGGGGAGCTGTTTTTT. This encodes CSARIPGTGPTGELFF.

A few counts support this clonotype. The V gene is TRBV29-1, the J gene TRBJ2-3; TRBD2 aligns across 7 bases. Germline assignment: CDR1 SQVTM and CDR2 ANQGSEA. V dropped 3 bases and J dropped 1; count of bases not matched to a gene: 10. The CDR3 extends over 16 amino acids. CDR3 DNA sequence: TGCAGCGTTGAGAAGATCCCTAGCGGCCGCACAGATACGCAGTATTTT. This encodes CSVEKIPSGRTDTQYF.

This clonotype was recorded at least ten times. The junction differs from germline at one of its ends, possibly a read error. This chain joins TRBV28 and TRBJ1-6, with a possible D match to TRBD1 (5 bases). Germline V lookup: CDR1 MDHEN, CDR2 SYDVKM. CDR3 size: 14 residues. The CDR3 region has the DNA TGTGCCAGCAGTTTAGCGGGGCCGAATTCACCCCTCCATTTT. Protein product: CASSLAGPNSPLHF.

This clonotype was seen at least ten times. The rearrangement joins TRBV7-2 to TRBJ2-7; 11 bases match TRBD2. Per germline, CDR1 SGHTA and CDR2 FQGNSA. The CDR3 is 16 amino acids. V lost 1 base and J lost 2; bases outside the gene matches: 4. CDR3: CASSLGELAGAYEQYF. The CDR3 DNA is TGTGCCAGCAGCTTAGGTGAACTAGCGGGAGCCTACGAGCAGTACTTC.

The chain couples TRBV6-1 to TRBJ2-3, with 9 positions matching TRBD2. This CDR3 contains 16 residues. The germline V gene has CDR1 MNHNS and CDR2 SASEGT. V dropped 6 bases and J dropped 5; count of bases not matched to a gene: 12. CDR3 sequence: CASRSWSSGEGDTQYF. The CDR3 DNA sequence: TGTGCCAGCAGATCCTGGTCTAGCGGGGAGGGAGATACGCAGTATTTT.

In this sample, this clonotype turned up many times. The CDR3 DNA follows: TGCGCCAGCAGCCAAGATACGTACAGGGCTGGAAACACCATATATTTT. The encoded protein is CASSQDTYRAGNTIYF. This chain connects TRBV4-3 to TRBJ1-3; D may be TRBD1 (6 bases). This CDR3 contains 16 residues. Germline V CDR1 and CDR2: LGHNA, YSLEER. V lost 0 bases, J lost 2 bases, and 11 bases lay in between.

This clonotype occurred many times. The chain carries TRBV4-2 and TRBJ2-1; no firm D call. This CDR3 contains 12 residues. Germline CDR1 and CDR2: LGHNA and YNFKEQ. V lost 1 base and J lost 8, with 6 bases in between. The chain's CDR3 is CASSQVNDEQFF. The CDR3 DNA reads TGTGCCAGCAGCCAAGTCAATGATGAGCAGTTCTTC.

The chain recombines TRBV7-9 with TRBJ1-4; 9 nucleotides line up with TRBD1. V lost 5 bases to trimming and J lost 7 bases; unmatched junction nucleotides: 5. This CDR3 spans 14 amino acids. Germline CDR1 is SEHNR and CDR2 is FQNEAQ (reference sequence). The CDR3: CASSPQGAGEKLFF. CDR3 coding DNA: TGTGCCAGCAGCCCACAGGGGGCCGGTGAAAAACTGTTTTTT.

This chain joins TRBV24-1 and TRBJ2-3; tentatively, D is TRBD2 (5 bases). This CDR3 has 15 residues. Germline CDR1 is KGHDR and CDR2 is SFDVKD. V was cut by 5 bases and J by 0 bases, with 11 bases left in between. CDR3 region: CATSGAASSTDTQYF. The CDR3 DNA follows: TGTGCCACCAGTGGAGCGGCCTCTAGCACAGATACGCAGTATTTT.

The sample holds many counts of this clonotype. The CDR3 DNA sequence: TGTGCCAGCAGCCCGCGGGGAGCGGCGAGCTCCTACAATGAGCAGTTCTTC. It specifies CASSPRGAASSYNEQFF. V is TRBV7-9 and J is TRBJ2-1; a weak D match, TRBD2 (6 bases). The CDR3 runs 17 residues. Germline CDR1 and CDR2: SEHNR and FQNEAQ (reference sequence). The ends were cut back, 5 bases at V and 0 bases at J, with 17 bases in the middle.

This clonotype was picked up many times. The chain uses TRBV3-1 and TRBJ2-3; D not certain. Trimming removed 0 bases at V and 5 bases at J, with 3 bases between. The CDR3 runs to 12 residues. Germline V gives CDR1 LGHDT, CDR2 YNNKEL (reference sequence). The CDR3 DNA reads as TGTGCCAGCAGCCAAGATTTAGATACGCAGTATTTT. Residues: CASSQDLDTQYF.

This clonotype has at least ten counts. The chain uses TRBV20-1 and TRBJ1-2, with TRBD1 matching over 11 bases. Germline loops: CDR1 DFQATT, CDR2 SNEGSKA (reference sequence). The CDR3 loop spans 17 amino acids. J lost 3 bases, V lost 2 bases, and 11 bases had no gene match. This CDR3 is CSARITDRGRIDYGYTF. For the CDR3, the DNA is TGCAGTGCTAGAATCACGGACAGGGGGCGAATAGACTATGGCTACACCTTC.